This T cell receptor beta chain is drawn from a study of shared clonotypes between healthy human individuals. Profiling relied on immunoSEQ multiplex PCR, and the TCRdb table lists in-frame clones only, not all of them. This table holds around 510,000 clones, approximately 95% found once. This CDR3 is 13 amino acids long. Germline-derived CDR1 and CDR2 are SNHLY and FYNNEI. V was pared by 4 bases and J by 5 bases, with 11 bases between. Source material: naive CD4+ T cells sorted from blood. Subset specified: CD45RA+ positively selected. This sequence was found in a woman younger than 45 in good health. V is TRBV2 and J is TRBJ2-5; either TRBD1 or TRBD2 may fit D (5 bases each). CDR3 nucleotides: TGTGCCAGCAGTGGGACCTGGGGGGAGACCCAGTACTTC. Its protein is CASSGTWGETQYF.